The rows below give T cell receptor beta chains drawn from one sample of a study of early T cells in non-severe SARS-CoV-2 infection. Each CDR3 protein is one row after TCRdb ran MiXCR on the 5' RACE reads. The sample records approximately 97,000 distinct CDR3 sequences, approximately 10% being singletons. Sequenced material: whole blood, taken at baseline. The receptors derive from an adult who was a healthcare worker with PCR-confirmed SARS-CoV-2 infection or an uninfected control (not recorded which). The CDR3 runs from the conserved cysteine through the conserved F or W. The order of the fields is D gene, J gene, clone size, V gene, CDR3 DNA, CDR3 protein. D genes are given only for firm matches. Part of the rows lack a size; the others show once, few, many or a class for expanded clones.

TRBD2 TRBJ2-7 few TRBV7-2 TGTGCCAGCAGCTTAGGACTAGCGGGAGAGCGGGCGAGGCAGTACTTC CASSLGLAGERARQYF
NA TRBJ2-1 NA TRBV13 TGTGCCAGCAGCGAAATACACTACAATGAGCAGTTCTTC CASSEIHYNEQFF
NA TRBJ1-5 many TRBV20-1 TGCAGTGCTCCCCGTTCAGGGACTAACAATCAGCCCCAGCATTTT CSAPRSGTNNQPQHF
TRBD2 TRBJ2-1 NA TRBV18 TGTGCCAGCTCTAGAGATGTTTCTAGCGGGGGACACTACAATGAGCAGTTCTTC CASSRDVSSGGHYNEQFF
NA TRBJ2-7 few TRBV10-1 TGCGCCAGCAGTGAATCAGGGCTCTCAAGAGAGCAGTACTTC CASSESGLSREQYF
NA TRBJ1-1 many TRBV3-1 TGTGCCAGCGGGGAGTGGGAAGAAGTTTTCTTT CASGEWEEVFF
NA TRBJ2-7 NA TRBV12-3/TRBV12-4 TGTGCCAGCAGTTTAACAGTCTCGGGAGTGCCGTACTTC CASSLTVSGVPYF
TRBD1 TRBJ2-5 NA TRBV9 TGTGCCAGCAGCGGACGGGACAGGGGGCCAGAGACCCAGTACTTC CASSGRDRGPETQYF
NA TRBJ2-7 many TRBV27 TGTGCCAGCAGTTCCCTCATAAGCTACGAGCAGTACTTC CASSSLISYEQYF
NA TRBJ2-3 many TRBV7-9 TGTGCCAGCAGCTTAGTACCGGGCCTAACAGATACGCAGTATTTT CASSLVPGLTDTQYF
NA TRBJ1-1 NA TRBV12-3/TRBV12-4 TGTGCCAGCAGACCGGACGGCGTGAACACTGAAGCTTTCTTT CASRPDGVNTEAFF
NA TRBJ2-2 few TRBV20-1 TGCAGTGCTATAGACAGGAGAAACACCGGGGAGCTGTTTTTT CSAIDRRNTGELFF